The 26 T cell receptor beta chains given below trace back to one sample, sequenced in a study of blood T cells in healthy people across ages. A sample-barcoded 5' primer and a J-beta primer mix were used in a second PCR of about 7 to 12 cycles. TCRdb recomputed calls from the 5' RACE reads with MiXCR, one row per CDR3 protein. The sample has around 690,000 distinct CDR3 sequences; 58% are singletons. The sequenced material came from blood. All receptors come from a man in his 60s in good health.

The chain joins TRBV4-1 to TRBJ2-7; 7 bases map to TRBD2. Germline assignment: CDR1 MGHRA and CDR2 YSYEKL. Unmatched junction bases numbered 13, after V lost 4 bases and J lost 4 bases. The CDR3 extends over 16 amino acids. CDR3 sequence: CASSPWPAGNGYEQYF. The DNA of the CDR3 is TGCGCCAGCAGCCCTTGGCCAGCGGGGAATGGGTACGAGCAGTACTTC.

This clonotype appeared once. A read error may explain this, as a much larger clone is one base away. V is TRBV12-3 or TRBV12-4 and J is TRBJ2-7, with D maybe TRBD1 (6 bases). CDR3 length equals 15 residues. Trimming took off 6 bases at V and 3 bases at J, with 18 bases between the two ends. This CDR3 reads CASRSSGECDYEQYF. The CDR3, as DNA: TGTGCCAGCAGGTCTTCAGGGGAGTGCGACTACGAGCAGTACTTC.

In this sample, this clonotype turned up once. The chain uses TRBV4-1 and TRBJ2-1, with D possibly TRBD1 on 6 matching bases. Germline CDR1 MGHRA, CDR2 YSYEKL. CDR3 length: 15 amino acids. V shed 4 bases and J shed 7 bases, with 17 bases lying between them. Written as DNA, the CDR3 is TGCGCCAGCAGCCGGTCTTCCGGGACAATGAATGAGCAGTTCTTC. Amino acid sequence: CASSRSSGTMNEQFF.

The chain is built from TRBV2 and TRBJ2-4, with D tentatively TRBD2 (6 bases). This CDR3 is 20 amino acids long. V shed 2 bases and J shed 1 base, with 24 bases lying between them. The germline CDR1 and CDR2 sequences are SNHLY and FYNNEI. The CDR3 protein is CASSERGGEVYGSAKNIQYF. DNA for the CDR3: TGTGCCAGCAGTGAACGGGGCGGGGAGGTTTATGGGTCGGCCAAAAACATTCAGTACTTC.

This clonotype was observed a few times. The chain joins TRBV20-1 to TRBJ1-6, with D possibly being TRBD1 (5 bases). Germline CDR1 and CDR2: DFQATT and SNEGSKA (reference sequence). The CDR3 totals 13 residues. This CDR3 is CSQTRDLNSPLHF. The CDR3 nucleotides are TGCAGCCAAACCCGGGACCTTAATTCACCCCTCCACTTT.

This clonotype was seen a few times. The chain couples TRBV20-1 to TRBJ2-5; either TRBD1 or TRBD2 may supply D (5 bases each). From germline, CDR1 is DFQATT and CDR2 SNEGSKA (reference sequence). V was shortened by 0 bases and J by 10 bases, with 15 bases between the two germline ends. This CDR3 is 13 amino acids long. CDR3 nucleotide sequence: TGCAGTGCTAGAGATGAGGGTTGGGGCATCCAGTACTTC. Translation gives CSARDEGWGIQYF.

This chain links TRBV27 with TRBJ2-1, with 8 bases that match TRBD1. V was clipped by 5 bases and J by 5 bases; unmatched bases: 5. CDR1 is MNHEY, CDR2 SMNVEV, per germline (reference sequence). CDR3 length: 14 residues. The CDR3 sequence is CASSRTGSHNEQFF. In DNA form, the CDR3 reads TGTGCCAGCAGTCGGACAGGGTCCCACAATGAGCAGTTCTTC.

The V and J genes are TRBV5-1 and TRBJ2-1, with 9 bases identical to TRBD2. Trimming at V came to 3 bases and at J to 9 bases, leaving 10 bases not matched to a gene. Germline V gene sequence: CDR1 SGHRS, CDR2 YFSETQ. The CDR3 totals 15 residues. CDR3 DNA sequence: TGCGCCAGCAGCTCCGGACTAGCGCCAGCCGGTGAGCAGTTCTTC. Translating it yields CASSSGLAPAGEQFF.

This clonotype was observed a handful of times. This chain uses TRBV9 with TRBJ2-4; D perhaps matches TRBD1 (6 bases). The CDR3 length is 14 residues. The germline V gene encodes CDR1 SGDLS and CDR2 YYNGEE. V dropped 5 bases and J dropped 13 bases, with 22 bases sitting between them. CDR3 sequence: CASSVRPTPGAQYF. The CDR3 DNA reads TGTGCCAGCAGTGTCAGGCCTACCCCAGGGGCCCAGTACTTC. Combining the CDR3 with reference TRBV9 and TRBJ2-4 gives the whole variable domain DSGVTQTPKHLITATGQRVTLRCSPRSGDLSVYWYQQSLDQGLQFLIQYYNGEERAKGNILERFSAQQFPDLHSELNLSSLELGDSALYFCASSVRPTPGAQYFGAGTRLSVL.

J is TRBJ1-4 and V is TRBV21-1; the D segment call TRBD1 is taken from the table without a DNA check. TRBV21-1 is classified as a pseudogene. This CDR3 comprises 16 residues. The CDR3 bases are TGTGCCAGCAGCAAAGGGGCGGAGGCAACTAATGAAAAACTGTTTTTT. Translated, it gives CASSKGAEATNEKLFF.

Only a few counts were recorded for this clonotype. The chain has TRBV10-1 and TRBJ2-7; possible D gene TRBD2, 5 bases. Judging by the DNA end, TRBJ2-5 fits better; the J call may be wrong. The CDR3 runs to 14 residues. CDR1 is WNHNN and CDR2 is SYGVQD in the germline V gene (reference sequence). CDR3 nucleotides: TGCGCCAGCAGTGAGTCGAGAGGGCAAGAGACCCAGTACTTC. Protein: CASSESRGQETQYF.

The chain joins TRBV20-1 to TRBJ1-6, with TRBD1 as a possible D gene (6 bases). The CDR3 has 15 residues. Trimming removed 3 bases at V and 5 bases at J, with 14 bases between. Germline loops: CDR1 DFQATT, CDR2 SNEGSKA (reference sequence). CDR3 in DNA: TGCAGTGCTAGGCCCAGGGCAGGGGATAATTCACCCCTCCACTTT. It codes for CSARPRAGDNSPLHF.

The V gene is TRBV12-3 or TRBV12-4, the J gene TRBJ2-3; no firm D call. The CDR3 runs 10 residues. The V and J ends lost 6 bases and 7 bases respectively, with 5 bases between them. The CDR3 bases are TGTGCCAGCAGAGGGTATACGCAGTATTTT. It is translated as CASRGYTQYF.

This clonotype has more than one count but fewer than ten. The chain uses TRBV12-5 and TRBJ1-2, with 9 bases aligning to TRBD1. CDR3 length: 13 residues. Germline V gene sequence: CDR1 LGHNT, CDR2 FRNRAP. Trimming removed 3 bases from V and 5 bases from J; junction bases left unmatched: 1. CDR3 in amino acids: CASGFGQGYGYTF. CDR3 nucleotide sequence: TGTGCTAGTGGTTTCGGACAGGGGTATGGCTACACCTTC.

The J gene is TRBJ2-1, the V gene TRBV6-1; TRBD1 aligns across 11 bases. CDR3 length: 14 residues. Trimming cost V 7 bases and J 5 bases; bases outside gene matches: 4. Germline CDR1 MNHNS, CDR2 SASEGT. The CDR3 loop reads CASMRGQGDNEQFF. CDR3 sequence (DNA): TGTGCCAGCATGAGGGGACAGGGGGACAATGAGCAGTTCTTC.

The chain has TRBV7-2 and TRBJ1-2; TRBD1 is a possible D gene (5 bases). The V gene's germline CDR1 is SGHTA and CDR2 FQGNSA. Trimming removed 5 bases at V and 9 bases at J, with 19 bases between. The CDR3 covers 14 residues. The CDR3 sequence: CASSTGTAAKSYTF. DNA for the CDR3: TGTGCCAGCAGCACTGGGACGGCTGCTAAAAGCTACACCTTC.

This clonotype showed up just a few times. J is TRBJ1-2 and V is TRBV7-2; TRBD1 might be the D (5 bases). The CDR3 loop spans 15 amino acids. V lost 5 bases and J lost 3, with 16 bases in between. The germline gives CDR1 SGHTA, CDR2 FQGNSA. The CDR3 nucleotides are TGTGCCAGCAGCCCGCCGGGACCCCGGGACTATGGCTACACCTTC. Its translation is CASSPPGPRDYGYTF.

This chain links TRBV6-1 with TRBJ1-6; tentatively, D is TRBD1 (6 bases). There are 18 residues in the CDR3. V lost 6 bases and J 0 bases, leaving 18 bases between the germline ends. The germline gives CDR1 MNHNS, CDR2 SASEGT. The CDR3 coding sequence is TGTGCCAGCAGCCGGGGGACACCGGGGAGCTCCTATAATTCACCCCTCCACTTT. Encoded protein: CASSRGTPGSSYNSPLHF.

As for this clonotype: One end of the junction does not line up with germline, which may come from a read error. The chain combines TRBV14 with TRBJ2-6; 11 bases align to TRBD1. From germline, CDR1 is SGHDN and CDR2 FVKESK. This CDR3 region has 16 residues. This chain's CDR3 is CTSSRDRGTGANVLTF. The CDR3 nucleotides are TGTACCAGCAGCCGGGACAGGGGGACAGGGGCCAACGTCCTGACTTTC.

The chain uses TRBV10-3 and TRBJ2-7, with D possibly being TRBD1 or TRBD2 (5 bases each). From germline, CDR1 is ENHRY and CDR2 SYGVKD. This CDR3 is 14 amino acids long. The germline V and J ends were trimmed by 8 bases and 3 bases, with 17 bases remaining between them. The DNA of the CDR3 is TGTGCCATCGGATTAGGGACCCAGAACTACGAGCAGTACTTC. Its protein product is CAIGLGTQNYEQYF.

The V gene is TRBV27, the J gene TRBJ1-2; TRBD1 might be the D (6 bases). The germline gives CDR1 MNHEY, CDR2 SMNVEV (reference sequence). The V end was cut by 3 bases, the J end by 4 bases, with 15 bases between. This CDR3 is 15 amino acids long. CDR3 bases: TGTGCCAGCAGTTTTCGGGGGGCCAATAGCTATGGCTACACCTTC. Protein: CASSFRGANSYGYTF.

The V call is TRBV24-1, the J call TRBJ2-1; 10 bases agree with TRBD1. CDR3 length: 16 residues. Germline V lookup: CDR1 KGHDR, CDR2 SFDVKD. V lost 4 bases and J lost 4; bases outside the gene matches: 6. Here the CDR3 DNA reads TGTGCCACCAGTGACCCCGGGACAGGGGTGTACAATGAGCAGTTCTTC. It specifies CATSDPGTGVYNEQFF.

V is TRBV6-2 or TRBV6-3 and J is TRBJ1-1, with 12 bases matching TRBD1. The CDR3 covers 16 residues. V lost 6 bases and J lost 3; bases outside the gene matches: 8. The germline CDR1 and CDR2 sequences are MNHEY and SVGEGT. As DNA, the CDR3 is TGTGCCAGCAGGGGGCGGGACAGGGGGCCGGACACTGAAGCTTTCTTT. Residues: CASRGRDRGPDTEAFF.

At least ten counts were recorded for this clonotype. This may be a read error, as it is one base from a much larger clone. CDR3 in amino acids: CASSTGSGSFGYTF. DNA of the CDR3: TGTGCCAGCAGCACCGGCAGCGGGAGCTTTGGCTACACCTTC. This chain uses TRBV2 with TRBJ1-2; D ambiguous. Germline V gives CDR1 SNHLY, CDR2 FYNNEI. The CDR3 is made up of 14 amino acids. V was cut by 6 bases and J by 7 bases, with 18 bases left in between.

The chain links TRBV10-3 to TRBJ2-5; D perhaps matches TRBD1 (5 bases). V gave up 0 bases and J gave up 11 bases, with 19 bases separating them. The CDR3 loop spans 15 amino acids. Looked up from germline, CDR1 is ENHRY and CDR2 is SYGVKD. This CDR3 reads CAISESWGYPTEQYF. In nucleotides, the CDR3 is TGTGCCATCAGTGAGTCGTGGGGCTACCCTACGGAGCAGTACTTC.

The chain joins TRBV6-6 to TRBJ2-7; the match to TRBD1 covers 9 bases. The CDR3 covers 15 residues. Trimming removed 5 bases from V and 3 bases from J; junction bases left unmatched: 8. Germline V CDR1 and CDR2: MNHNY, SVGAGI (reference sequence). The CDR3 nucleotides are TGTGCCAGCAGTCACACAGGGGGCCCGAACTACGAGCAGTACTTC. It is translated as CASSHTGGPNYEQYF.